The T cell receptor (beta chain) under discussion was sequenced for a study of shared clonotypes between healthy human individuals. Repertoires were generated with immunoSEQ multiplex PCR, while TCRdb's copy carries only in-frame clones and drops some. This sample carries some 800,000 clones, around 93% of them seen once, and the ten largest clones take about 25%. Naive CD8 isolation took CD45RO-negative cells positively selected for CCR7 and excluded terminally differentiated effector memory CD45RA+ cells. Germline V CDR1 and CDR2: MNHEY, SMNVEV (reference sequence). Trimming cost V 5 bases and J 1 base, with 12 bases left between them. There are 14 residues in the CDR3.

The V gene is TRBV27, the J gene TRBJ2-7, with a tentative D call TRBD1 (6 bases). Sequenced: naive CD8+ T cells sorted from blood. The source is a man aged 25-45 years in good health. Here the CDR3 reads CASSLQTGSYEQYF. CDR3 in DNA: TGTGCCAGCAGTCTTCAGACAGGTTCCTACGAGCAGTACTTC.